One sample yielded the 27 T cell receptor beta chains listed below, sequenced in a study of beta chain features in type 1 diabetes. The study's findings and limits: Shorter TCRB CDR3s, moderately but significantly so, were found in Type 1 diabetes patients in all four CD4+ subsets.

TCRB transcripts that were expressed got sequenced, as all of the isolated RNA had been reverse transcribed. Libraries were prepared by immunoSEQ multiplex PCR; TCRdb keeps only in-frame clonotypes and omits some of them. The table has around 140,000 clones, roughly 10% seen once. These receptors are not linked to any known antigen. The sample comprised central memory CD4+ T cells from blood. These receptors came from a young man with type 1 diabetes.

This clone appeared a few times. The chain links TRBV7-9 to TRBJ1-6, with a weak D call TRBD1 (5 bases). Germline V CDR1 and CDR2: SEHNR, FQNEAQ (reference sequence). This CDR3 region has 15 residues. V was clipped by 4 bases and J by 8 bases, with 15 bases between them. The DNA of the CDR3 is TGTGCCAGCAGCTCGACAGCTGGGGGGGATTCACCCCTCCACTTT. Its protein product is CASSSTAGGDSPLHF.

Only a few counts were recorded for this clone. Written as DNA, the CDR3 is TGTGCCAGCAGCTTCAGCGGGGGGGCCATCGATGAGCAGTTCTTC. Protein product: CASSFSGGAIDEQFF. The chain uses TRBV9 and TRBJ2-1, with 10 positions matching TRBD2. There are 15 residues in the CDR3. Trimming at V came to 4 bases and at J to 8 bases, leaving 9 bases not matched to a gene. Germline lookup yields CDR1 SGDLS and CDR2 YYNGEE.

This rearrangement joins TRBV2 to TRBJ2-1; TRBD1 might be the D (6 bases). Between the trimmed V and J ends, which lost 7 bases and 6 bases, there was a span of 10 bases. Germline V CDR1 and CDR2: SNHLY, FYNNEI. The CDR3 is made up of 12 amino acids. In DNA, the CDR3 is TGTGCCAGCAACAGGGCGGGCAATGAGCAGTTCTTC. Amino acid sequence: CASNRAGNEQFF.

This clone was detected a few times. A read error may produce the germline difference seen at one junction end. The chain recombines TRBV2 with TRBJ1-6; no clear D. Per the germline V gene, CDR1 is SNHLY and CDR2 is FYNNEI. The CDR3 covers 11 residues. CDR3 nucleotide sequence: TGTGCCAGCAGCGCTAATACACCCCTCCACTTT. This codes for CASSANTPLHF. The whole variable domain, filled in from reference TRBV2 and TRBJ1-6, reads EPEVTQTPSHQVTQMGQEVILRCVPISNHLYFYWYRQILGQKVEFLVSFYNNEISEKSEIFDDQFSVERPDGSNFTLKIRSTKLEDSAMYFCASSANTPLHFGNGTRLTVT.

The sample holds one count of this clone. This rearrangement joins TRBV7-9 to TRBJ1-1; D is ambiguous. V was trimmed by 5 bases and J by 7 bases, leaving 11 bases between them. The CDR3 totals 12 residues. Germline assignment: CDR1 SEHNR and CDR2 FQNEAQ (reference sequence). Here the CDR3 DNA reads TGTGCCAGCAGCACTCTAGTAATTGAAGCTTTCTTT. Translated: CASSTLVIEAFF.

There are a few counts of this clone. The chain carries TRBV7-9 and TRBJ1-5; a weak D match, TRBD1 (5 bases). Germline V lookup: CDR1 SEHNR, CDR2 FQNEAQ (reference sequence). The ends were cut back, 5 bases at V and 7 bases at J, with 12 bases in the middle. This CDR3 is 13 amino acids long. In DNA, the CDR3 is TGTGCCAGCAGCCCGACCGGGGGACAGCCCCAGCATTTT. This encodes CASSPTGGQPQHF. The entire variable domain, with the rest obtained from reference TRBV7-9 and TRBJ1-5, is as follows: DTGVSQNPRHKITKRGQNVTFRCDPISEHNRLYWYRQTLGQGPEFLTYFQNEAQLEKSRLLSDRFSAERPKGSFSTLEIQRTEQGDSAMYLCASSPTGGQPQHFGDGTRLSIL.

The chain links TRBV30 to TRBJ1-6, with D possibly matching TRBD1 (6 bases). The CDR3 is 15 residues long. V was shortened by 5 bases and J by 7 bases, with 18 bases between the two germline ends. Germline CDR1 reads GTSNPN; CDR2 reads SVGIG (reference sequence). This CDR3 reads CAWSRGTAGNSPLHF. The CDR3 DNA reads as TGTGCCTGGTCCAGGGGAACAGCAGGGAATTCACCCCTCCACTTT.

This clone has more than one count but fewer than ten. V usage is TRBV28 and J usage is TRBJ2-7; D perhaps matches TRBD2 (6 bases). Per germline, CDR1 MDHEN and CDR2 SYDVKM. CDR3 size: 13 residues. Trimming left V 6 bases short and J 6 bases short, with 15 bases between. CDR3 in amino acids: CASSRDLMGEQYF. The CDR3 region has the DNA TGTGCCAGCAGCCGGGACTTGATGGGCGAGCAGTACTTC. Based on the CDR3 plus reference TRBV28 and TRBJ2-7, the full variable domain is DVKVTQSSRYLVKRTGEKVFLECVQDMDHENMFWYRQDPGLGLRLIYFSYDVKMKEKGDIPEGYSVSREKKERFSLILESASTNQTSMYLCASSRDLMGEQYFGPGTRLTVT.

The genes are TRBV5-1 and TRBJ1-1, with 8 bases matching TRBD1. Germline V gene data show CDR1 as SGHRS and CDR2 as YFSETQ. The CDR3 is 13 residues long. After removal of 0 bases from V and 7 bases from J, the junction contained 2 bases not matched to a gene. CDR3 bases: TGCGCCAGCAGCTTGGGAGACAGGGGTGAAGCTTTCTTT. Translating it yields CASSLGDRGEAFF. The variable domain in full, completed from reference TRBV5-1 and TRBJ1-1, reads KAGVTQTPRYLIKTRGQQVTLSCSPISGHRSVSWYQQTPGQGLQFLFEYFSETQRNKGNFPGRFSGRQFSNSRSEMNVSTLELGDSALYLCASSLGDRGEAFFGQGTRLTVV.

The table lists this clone with a few counts. The chain links TRBV30 to TRBJ2-1; 7 bases match TRBD1. V was clipped by 0 bases and J by 12 bases; unmatched bases: 11. CDR3 length: 14 amino acids. Germline loops: CDR1 GTSNPN, CDR2 SVGIG (reference sequence). As DNA, the CDR3 is TGTGCCTGGAGTGTATCACCGGGACAGAAGAGGCAGTTCTTC. This translates into CAWSVSPGQKRQFF. Variable domain in full (rest from reference TRBV30 and TRBJ2-1): SQTIHQWPATLVQPVGSPLSLECTVEGTSNPNLYWYRQAAGRGLQLLFYSVGIGQISSEVPQNLSASRPQDRQFILSSKKLLLSDSGFYLCAWSVSPGQKRQFFGPGTRLTVL.

The rearrangement uses TRBV30 and TRBJ2-3; TRBD2 matches 7 bases. With 7 bases clipped from V and 2 bases from J, the junction kept 3 bases outside the gene matches. CDR3 length: 12 amino acids. Per the germline V gene, CDR1 is GTSNPN and CDR2 is SVGIG (reference sequence). Here the CDR3 DNA reads TGTGCCTTCGGACTAGTCACAGATACGCAGTATTTT. Its protein product is CAFGLVTDTQYF.

This chain uses TRBV29-1 with TRBJ2-7; TRBD1 might be the D (5 bases). The CDR3 contains 12 residues. Germline values: CDR1 SQVTM, CDR2 ANQGSEA. V was cut by 7 bases and J by 7 bases, with 17 bases left in between. The CDR3 is CSAGDSAREQYF. The CDR3 DNA sequence: TGCAGCGCCGGAGACAGTGCTAGGGAGCAGTACTTC.

This clone has only a few counts. The chain is built from TRBV5-1 and TRBJ2-3; no definite D call. The CDR3 runs to 16 residues. Germline CDR1 SGHRS, CDR2 YFSETQ. The germline V and J ends were trimmed by 0 bases and 6 bases, with 17 bases remaining between them. The CDR3 DNA follows: TGCGCCAGCAGCTTGGCAACCCGGAGCAAGTGGGATACGCAGTATTTT. It yields the protein CASSLATRSKWDTQYF.

This clone has only a few counts. In the same sample, other DNA sequences code for this CDR3. The chain couples TRBV2 to TRBJ1-5, with TRBD1 as a possible D gene (6 bases). Germline CDR1 reads SNHLY; CDR2 reads FYNNEI. V was pared by 7 bases and J by 1 base, with 8 bases between. This CDR3 has 13 amino acids. The CDR3 protein is CASNRESNQPQHF. The CDR3 bases are TGTGCCAGCAACAGGGAGAGCAATCAGCCCCAGCATTTT.

This clone was picked up a small number of times. J is TRBJ2-2 and V is TRBV7-3; 7 positions agree with TRBD1. This CDR3 has 15 residues. V shed 5 bases and J 7 bases; nucleotides not matched to a gene: 10. Germline CDR1 reads SGHTA; CDR2 reads FQGTGA. As DNA, the CDR3 is TGTGCCAGCAGCACCCAACAGGGGAGCGACGGGGAGCTGTTTTTT. Its translation is CASSTQQGSDGELFF. The full variable domain, with the rest looked up from reference TRBV7-3 and TRBJ2-2, is GAGVSQTPSNKVTEKGKYVELRCDPISGHTALYWYRQSLGQGPEFLIYFQGTGAADDSGLPNDRFFAVRPEGSVSTLKIQRTERGDSAVYLCASSTQQGSDGELFFGEGSRLTVL.

There are a few counts of this clone. The J gene is TRBJ2-1, the V gene TRBV5-4, with TRBD2 identical over 13 bases. Per the germline V gene, CDR1 is SGHNT and CDR2 is YYREEE (reference sequence). V lost 1 base, J lost 3 bases, and 7 bases stayed unmatched. The CDR3 loop spans 18 amino acids. DNA of the CDR3: TGTGCCAGCAGCTTGTTAACTAGCGGGGGGGATATCTACAATGAGCAGTTCTTC. Residues: CASSLLTSGGDIYNEQFF.

V usage is TRBV21-1 and J usage is TRBJ1-4; the table's D call TRBD1 went unverified against the DNA. TRBV21-1 is classified as a pseudogene. The CDR3 has 11 amino acids. The DNA of the CDR3 is TGTGCCAGCAGCTCCAGGGGAAAACTGTTTTTT. Amino acids: CASSSRGKLFF.

The sample holds a few counts of this clone. The V call is TRBV18, the J call TRBJ2-6, with D possibly TRBD2 on 6 matching bases. Germline V CDR1 and CDR2: KGHSH, LQKENI. The V end lost 6 bases, the J end lost 0 bases, and 6 bases lay between the germline ends. The CDR3 consists of 14 residues. CDR3 in amino acids: CASSRDSGANVLTF. The DNA for the CDR3 is TGTGCCAGCTCGCGGGACTCTGGGGCCAACGTCCTGACTTTC.

Only a few counts were recorded for this clone. This chain links TRBV7-2 with TRBJ2-3; 8 bases agree with TRBD2. There are 15 residues in the CDR3. The V segment lost 5 bases and the J segment 6 bases; nucleotides outside the gene matches: 10. Per germline, CDR1 SGHTA and CDR2 FQGNSA. The CDR3 sequence: CASSPGLGLYDTQYF. The CDR3 nucleotides are TGTGCCAGCAGCCCGGGACTAGGGCTATACGATACGCAGTATTTT.

The chain employs TRBV6-1 and TRBJ2-7, with 9 bases that match TRBD1. Germline CDR1 MNHNS, CDR2 SASEGT. The V segment lost 0 bases and the J segment 5 bases; nucleotides outside the gene matches: 2. This CDR3 is built from 14 residues. The CDR3 sequence: CASSEADRGHEQYF. The CDR3 nucleotides are TGTGCCAGCAGTGAAGCGGACAGGGGTCACGAGCAGTACTTC.

This clone was found a few times. V and J are TRBV29-1 and TRBJ1-1; D is possibly TRBD1 (6 bases). V was trimmed by 1 base and J by 4 bases, leaving 13 bases between them. Germline V CDR1 and CDR2: SQVTM, ANQGSEA. This CDR3 has 14 amino acids. The CDR3 loop reads CSVEGGGGGTEAFF. In DNA, the CDR3 is TGCAGCGTTGAAGGGGGGGGCGGCGGCACTGAAGCTTTCTTT.

V usage is TRBV7-2 and J usage is TRBJ2-7, with unresolved D. Germline V gives CDR1 SGHTA, CDR2 FQGNSA. With 5 bases removed from V and 3 bases from J, the gap between germline ends came to 14 bases. The CDR3 is 14 residues long. CDR3 bases: TGTGCCAGCAGCGTGGGTTACACAGACTACGAGCAGTACTTC. This codes for CASSVGYTDYEQYF.

This clone was seen a few times. Other DNA sequences from this sample encode an identical CDR3 as well. This chain connects TRBV18 to TRBJ2-5; D is undetermined. The CDR3 is 13 residues long. In germline, CDR1 is KGHSH, CDR2 LQKENI. The V end lost 0 bases, the J end lost 5 bases, and 7 bases lay between the germline ends. CDR3 coding DNA: TGTGCCAGCTCACCACCGACGGGTGAGACCCAGTACTTC. This translates into CASSPPTGETQYF.

V is TRBV30 and J is TRBJ2-5; D uncertain. Trimming removed 7 bases from V and 2 bases from J, with 8 bases in between. This CDR3 is 11 amino acids long. Germline V CDR1 and CDR2: GTSNPN, SVGIG (reference sequence). CDR3 nucleotide sequence: TGTGCCTTGTCCCAGCAAGAGACCCAGTACTTC. Amino acids: CALSQQETQYF.

The chain couples TRBV21-1 to TRBJ2-3; the table assigns TRBD2, which was not confirmed against the DNA. TRBV21-1 corresponds to a pseudogene. The CDR3 is 11 amino acids. Here the CDR3 DNA reads TGTGCCAGCAGAGCGGGTGGTACGCAGTATTTT. It is translated as CASRAGGTQYF.

This chain uses TRBV5-6 with TRBJ2-3; D may be TRBD1 (6 bases). This CDR3 is built from 15 residues. Between the trimmed V and J ends, which lost 4 bases and 2 bases, there was a span of 14 bases. The germline gives CDR1 SGHDT, CDR2 YYEEEE. CDR3 bases: TGTGCCAGCAGCCTCCGGCTGGGGGCCACAGATACGCAGTATTTT. Translating it yields CASSLRLGATDTQYF. Together with reference TRBV5-6 and TRBJ2-3, the CDR3 gives the full variable domain: DAGVTQSPTHLIKTRGQQVTLRCSPKSGHDTVSWYQQALGQGPQFIFQYYEEEERQRGNFPDRFSGHQFPNYSSELNVNALLLGDSALYLCASSLRLGATDTQYFGPGTRLTVL.

This clone appeared a few times. V gene TRBV5-6 combines with J gene TRBJ1-2, with D unclear. V shed 4 bases and J shed 5 bases, with 9 bases lying between them. CDR3 length: 12 residues. Germline V gene lookup returns CDR1 SGHDT and CDR2 YYEEEE. CDR3 sequence reads: CASSIREYGYTF. The CDR3 region has the DNA TGTGCCAGCAGCATACGGGAGTATGGCTACACCTTC.